The source of this TCR beta chain is a study of control samples from healthy donors and cancer patients. This table comes from immunoSEQ multiplex PCR, and its TCRdb copy is limited to in-frame clones, with some not included. The sample consists of 350,000 to 450,000 clones, 80% to 95% of them appearing once. Trimming removed 5 bases from V and 7 bases from J, with 12 bases in between. Germline V CDR1 and CDR2: SGHTA, FQGNSA. There are 14 residues in the CDR3. This chain uses TRBV7-2 with TRBJ1-6; D possibly corresponds to TRBD1 (6 bases). The sequenced sample consisted of PBMCs. This sequence was found in a man in his forties or fifties with head and neck cancer. In DNA form, the CDR3 reads TGTGCCAGCAGCCGGGAGGGGGAGAATTCACCCCTCCACTTT. It specifies CASSREGENSPLHF. Variable domain in full (rest from reference TRBV7-2 and TRBJ1-6): GAGVSQSPSNKVTEKGKDVELRCDPISGHTALYWYRQSLGQGLEFLIYFQGNSAPDKSGLPSDRFSAERTGGSVSTLTIQRTQQEDSAVYLCASSREGENSPLHFGNGTRLTVT.